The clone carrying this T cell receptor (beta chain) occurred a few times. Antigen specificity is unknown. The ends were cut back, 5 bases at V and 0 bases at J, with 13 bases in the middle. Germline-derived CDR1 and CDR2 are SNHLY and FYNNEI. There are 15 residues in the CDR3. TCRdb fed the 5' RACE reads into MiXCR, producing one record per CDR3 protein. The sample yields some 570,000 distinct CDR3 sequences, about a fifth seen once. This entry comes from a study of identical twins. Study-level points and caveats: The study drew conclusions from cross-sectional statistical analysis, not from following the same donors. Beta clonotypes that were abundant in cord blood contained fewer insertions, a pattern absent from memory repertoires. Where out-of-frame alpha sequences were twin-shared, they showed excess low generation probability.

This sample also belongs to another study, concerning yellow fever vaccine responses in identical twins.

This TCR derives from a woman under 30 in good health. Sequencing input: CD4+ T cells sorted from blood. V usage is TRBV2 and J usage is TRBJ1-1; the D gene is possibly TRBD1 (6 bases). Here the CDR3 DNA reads TGTGCCAGCAGTCCAATAGGGGGTATGAACACTGAAGCTTTCTTT. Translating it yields CASSPIGGMNTEAFF. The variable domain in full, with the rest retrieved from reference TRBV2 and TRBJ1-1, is EPEVTQTPSHQVTQMGQEVILRCVPISNHLYFYWYRQILGQKVEFLVSFYNNEISEKSEIFDDQFSVERPDGSNFTLKIRSTKLEDSAMYFCASSPIGGMNTEAFFGQGTRLTVV.